This T cell receptor (beta chain) was sequenced in a study of blood T cell repertoires in COVID-19. In the study overall: Sites across the United States, Italy and Spain contributed samples from acute and convalescent COVID-19. Sample material is recorded as cDNA or gDNA derived from T cells, B-cell-depleted T cells, or PBMCs.

As processed by the authors: Amplifying reference gene primers gave estimates of nucleated cell counts. The repertoire was sequenced with immunoSEQ multiplex PCR; TCRdb's copy has only in-frame clones and lacks some. Clonal size and the V and J genes are those of that table, whereas D and trimming came from the DNA. Among about 18,000 clones listed, approximately 91% were seen once. This TCR derives from a middle-aged man with active COVID-19. Specimen: peripheral blood.

CDR3: CASSQRASGISYEQYF. DNA for the CDR3: TGCGCCAGCAGCCAACGTGCTAGCGGGATATCCTACGAGCAGTACTTC. The chain combines TRBV4-1 with TRBJ2-7; the match to TRBD2 covers 9 bases. The CDR3 is made up of 16 amino acids. After removal of 2 bases from V and 1 base from J, the junction contained 6 bases not matched to a gene. Germline V gives CDR1 MGHRA, CDR2 YSYEKL.